The 19 T cell receptor beta chains listed next were all sequenced from one sample in a study of memory CD4+ T cells and cytomegalovirus serostatus. Single viable CD3+CD4+CD8-CD45RO+ cells were sorted as the memory CD4+ T cells. Only in-frame clones appear in the TCRdb table, and some are missing; sequencing was by immunoSEQ multiplex PCR. The profile covers some 66,000 clones, with about 78% appearing a single time and about 4.3% taken by the ten largest. What was sequenced was memory CD4+ T cells from blood. These receptors were obtained from an adult in good health and CMV-seropositive.

The rearrangement links TRBV4-2 to TRBJ2-2; 8 bases map to TRBD2. Germline CDR1 reads LGHNA; CDR2 reads YNFKEQ. This CDR3 has 16 residues. V dropped 4 bases and J dropped 6; count of bases not matched to a gene: 10. The CDR3 DNA follows: TGTGCCAGCAGCCGCGGCGCCCAGCGGGAGTCCGGGGAGCTGTTTTTT. Translating gives CASSRGAQRESGELFF.

This clone came up once. V gene TRBV28 combines with J gene TRBJ1-5, with D perhaps TRBD1 (6 bases). The V end lost 5 bases, the J end lost 0 bases, and 20 bases lay between the germline ends. Germline V gives CDR1 MDHEN, CDR2 SYDVKM. This CDR3 is built from 18 residues. The CDR3 loop is CASSHPTGFRYSNQPQHF. The CDR3 nucleotides are TGTGCCAGCAGTCACCCCACAGGGTTCAGGTATAGCAATCAGCCCCAGCATTTT.

This clone appeared many times. The J gene is TRBJ1-2, the V gene TRBV28; D not certain. V was shortened by 6 bases and J by 7 bases, with 15 bases between the two germline ends. CDR3 size: 13 residues. CDR1 and CDR2 (germline): MDHEN, SYDVKM. CDR3 protein: CASRGSARSGYTF. CDR3 DNA: TGTGCCAGCAGGGGGAGCGCCAGGAGTGGCTACACCTTC.

On this clone itself: An end of the junction differs from the germline gene, which may be a read error. The CDR3 coding sequence is TGCAGCGCTGAACTGGGGGCGTACACTGAAGCTTTCTTT. It translates to CSAELGAYTEAFF. V gene TRBV29-1 combines with J gene TRBJ1-1; tentatively, D is TRBD1 (6 bases). Germline V gives CDR1 SQVTM, CDR2 ANQGSEA. The CDR3 runs to 13 residues.

The chain combines TRBV23-1 with TRBJ2-7; TRBD2 is a possible D gene (6 bases). TRBV23-1 is reported as an ORF; its role is uncertain. The CDR3 is 16 residues long. Trimming took 3 bases from V and 3 from J, leaving 18 bases between them. The CDR3 is CASSHTETLGGYEQYF. The CDR3 DNA is TGCGCCAGCAGTCATACAGAAACCTTGGGAGGCTACGAGCAGTACTTC.

The chain employs TRBV5-1 and TRBJ1-3; no firm D call. This CDR3 comprises 16 residues. Germline V gene data show CDR1 as SGHRS and CDR2 as YFSETQ. V was clipped by 0 bases and J by 2 bases, with 12 bases between them. The CDR3 is CASSLAAPDAGNTIYF. The CDR3 DNA sequence: TGCGCCAGCAGCTTGGCGGCGCCAGATGCTGGAAACACCATATATTTT.

The rearrangement links TRBV7-9 to TRBJ1-3; no reliable D call. V was shortened by 6 bases and J by 4 bases, with 22 bases between the two germline ends. Germline lookup yields CDR1 SEHNR and CDR2 FQNEAQ (reference sequence). The CDR3 loop spans 17 amino acids. CDR3 bases: TGTGCCAGCAGTCTACTGGGCACCCGTGTAGTAGGAAACACCATATATTTT. It translates to CASSLLGTRVVGNTIYF.

The chain employs TRBV2 and TRBJ1-4; D is unresolved. The ends were cut back, 6 bases at V and 2 bases at J, with 7 bases in the middle. Germline values: CDR1 SNHLY, CDR2 FYNNEI. CDR3 length: 13 residues. The CDR3 sequence: CASRRDTNEKLFF. The CDR3 DNA reads TGTGCCAGCAGACGGGATACTAATGAAAAACTGTTTTTT.

This chain joins TRBV5-5 and TRBJ2-4; D remains unclear. CDR1 is SGHKS and CDR2 is YYEKEE in the germline V gene (reference sequence). The CDR3 loop spans 15 amino acids. Deletions cut 4 bases from V and 0 bases from J, with 11 bases between. CDR3 DNA: TGTGCCAGCAGCCCCCCGTATGGAGCCAAAAACATTCAGTACTTC. Protein sequence: CASSPPYGAKNIQYF.

The chain has TRBV7-2 and TRBJ2-7; 9 positions match TRBD2. The CDR3 has 15 amino acids. Trimming took 1 base from V and 3 from J; bases not matched to a gene: 4. CDR1 and CDR2 (germline): SGHTA, FQGNSA. The CDR3 reads CASSLDSGSGYEQYF. CDR3 coding DNA: TGTGCCAGCAGCTTAGATAGCGGGAGTGGCTACGAGCAGTACTTC.

The chain recombines TRBV7-8 with TRBJ2-3; D is unresolved. Per germline, CDR1 SGHVS and CDR2 FQNEAQ. V was trimmed by 3 bases and J by 5 bases, leaving 9 bases between them. The length of the CDR3 is 13 residues. The CDR3 loop is CASSFGGVDTQYF. The CDR3 DNA follows: TGTGCCAGCAGCTTTGGTGGGGTAGATACGCAGTATTTT.

This sequence joins TRBV9 and TRBJ2-6; a possible D gene is TRBD2 (6 bases). The CDR3 covers 17 residues. CDR1 is SGDLS and CDR2 is YYNGEE in the germline V gene. V was cut by 0 bases and J by 2 bases, with 12 bases left in between. As DNA, the CDR3 is TGTGCCAGCAGCGTAGAGGAGGGAACAGCTGGGGCCAACGTCCTGACTTTC. Translation: CASSVEEGTAGANVLTF.

The J gene is TRBJ2-1, the V gene TRBV7-9; either TRBD1 or TRBD2 may fit D (5 bases each). Trimming cost V 5 bases and J 2 bases, with 16 bases left between them. CDR1 and CDR2 (germline): SEHNR, FQNEAQ (reference sequence). This CDR3 spans 16 amino acids. This chain's CDR3 is CASSKRGPAAYNEQFF. The CDR3 region has the DNA TGTGCCAGCAGCAAAAGGGGACCGGCGGCCTACAATGAGCAGTTCTTC.

This sequence joins TRBV11-2 and TRBJ2-7; D unresolved. The ends were cut back, 5 bases at V and 2 bases at J, with 13 bases in the middle. In germline, CDR1 is SGHAT, CDR2 FQNNGV. This CDR3 comprises 14 residues. The CDR3 nucleotides read TGTGCCAGCAGCCCCCCGAGTGGGCCCTACGAGCAGTACTTC. Translated: CASSPPSGPYEQYF.

The V call is TRBV5-1, the J call TRBJ1-1; the D is unclear. V lost 1 base to trimming and J lost 0 bases, with 10 bases between them. Germline-derived CDR1 and CDR2 are SGHRS and YFSETQ. The CDR3 extends over 15 amino acids. The CDR3 region has the DNA TGCGCCAGCAGCTTGATAGAACAGCTGAACACTGAAGCTTTCTTT. It encodes CASSLIEQLNTEAFF.

This clone was seen just once. A much larger clone differs by one base, so this may be a read error. DNA of the CDR3: TGTGCCAGCAGCTTCTGGACAGCTACGAACACCGGGGAGCTGTTTTTT. Its translation: CASSFWTATNTGELFF. The chain is built from TRBV5-4 and TRBJ2-2; a possible D gene is TRBD1 (6 bases). V dropped 2 bases and J dropped 0 bases, with 11 bases sitting between them. Germline-derived CDR1 and CDR2 are SGHNT and YYREEE (reference sequence). CDR3 length equals 16 residues.

This clone was picked up one time. The chain couples TRBV19 to TRBJ2-5; TRBD2 aligns across 7 bases. The J segment lost 1 base and the V segment lost 6 bases, leaving 5 bases of the junction unmatched. CDR3 size: 14 residues. The germline V gene has CDR1 LNHDA and CDR2 SQIVND (reference sequence). In DNA form, the CDR3 reads TGTGCCAGTAGGATAACTAGCGCCCAAGAGACCCAGTACTTC. This codes for CASRITSAQETQYF. Combining the CDR3 with reference TRBV19 and TRBJ2-5 gives the whole variable domain DGGITQSPKYLFRKEGQNVTLSCEQNLNHDAMYWYRQDPGQGLRLIYYSQIVNDFQKGDIAEGYSVSREKKESFPLTVTSAQKNPTAFYLCASRITSAQETQYFGPGTRLLVL.

The J gene is TRBJ2-4, the V gene TRBV19, with TRBD2 matching 9 bases. The CDR3 is 16 residues long. The germline V gene encodes CDR1 LNHDA and CDR2 SQIVND (reference sequence). The J segment lost 5 bases and the V segment lost 1 base, leaving 6 bases of the junction unmatched. The DNA of the CDR3 is TGTGCCAGTAGTATAGGATCGGCTAGCGGGGAAAACATTCAGTACTTC. It is translated as CASSIGSASGENIQYF.

The chain is built from TRBV4-3 and TRBJ2-5; 8 bases are a match to TRBD2. The CDR3 is made up of 14 amino acids. Unmatched junction bases numbered 5, after V lost 4 bases and J lost 4 bases. Germline CDR1 and CDR2: LGHNA and YSLEER. The CDR3 protein is CASSPGLEGETQYF. CDR3 nucleotide sequence: TGCGCCAGCAGCCCGGGACTAGAAGGAGAGACCCAGTACTTC.